This record looks at one TCR beta chain sequence and its context. The entry originates in a study of PD-L1 blockade in urothelial cancer. Study context: Dosed intravenously at 1,200 mg every 3 weeks, atezolizumab was initiated by patients at some point between 2014 and 2016. Male sex and bladder-origin urothelial cancer characterized most of the roughly 29 patients. Counts from blood samples showed a median of 141,255 T cells.

Time point reported: pretreatment peripheral blood. Each individual provided 1 to 8 samples (taken pretreatment and on-treatment). TCRdb keeps only in-frame clones here, not all; method: immunoSEQ multiplex PCR. The table includes roughly 120,000 clones, less than 85% detected once. This receptor was identified in a man over 45 with urothelial cancer. The sample in question was PBMCs, obtained around atezolizumab (anti-PD-L1) treatment.

CDR3 DNA: TGTGCCGGAGGATCGCCCGCACAGGGGGCTACTGAAGCTTTCTTT. Protein: CAGGSPAQGATEAFF. This chain connects TRBV7-9 to TRBJ1-1; 9 bases agree with TRBD1. The CDR3 extends over 15 amino acids. Trimming cost V 11 bases and J 5 bases; bases outside gene matches: 15. Germline lookup yields CDR1 SEHNR and CDR2 FQNEAQ (reference sequence).